The T cell receptor (beta chain) under discussion was sequenced for a study of T-cell memory formation after mild COVID-19. As for the study in general: TCR clustering was largely donor specific. Overall study results and limits: For contracting clones, CD4+ ones sat mainly in CM and EM, CD8+ in EMRA. Detection of some responders pre-infection suggested pre-existing cross-reactive memory T cells participated.

The authors produced TCR alpha and TCR beta cDNA libraries with sample barcodes and UMIs by 5'RACE using constant-segment primers. TCRdb re-called the 5' RACE reads through MiXCR, storing one row per CDR3 protein. Here the sample spans about 340,000 distinct CDR3 sequences, approximately 15% being singletons. The table lists this clonotype with a few counts. The antigen is unknown. V lost 6 bases and J lost 1, with 12 bases in between. The CDR3 is made up of 13 amino acids. CDR1 and CDR2 from the germline V gene are DFQATT and SNEGSKA (reference sequence). The sequence was collected from a man aged 18 to 30 who had mild COVID-19 (a few samples of this study predate the infection). Cell type and time point are not known. The chain carries TRBV20-1 and TRBJ1-1, with D perhaps matching TRBD1 (6 bases). The specimen sequenced was PBMCs or a T cell subset sorted from them (not recorded which). As DNA, the CDR3 is TGCAGTGCCCGGAAAGGGGGGAACACTGAAGCTTTCTTT. Amino acids: CSARKGGNTEAFF.